Presented here are 30 T cell receptor beta chains from one specimen sequenced in a study of T cell repertoires in cytomegalovirus infection. The antigens of these receptors remain unknown. TCRdb fed the reads into MiXCR, producing one record per CDR3 protein. Among some 350,000 distinct CDR3 sequences listed, approximately 32% were seen once. Specimen: cultured PBMCs, collected from culture after CMV antigen stimulation. The receptor source for this set is a human donor in good health (CMV status not recorded). Some clones in this sample may be carry-over from other donors' samples.

The genes are TRBV5-3 and TRBJ1-2, with D possibly TRBD1 on 6 matching bases. TRBV5-3 is an ORF, with its function uncertain. There are 13 residues in the CDR3. V gave up 8 bases and J gave up 3 bases, with 14 bases separating them. The CDR3 sequence is CASSPGGYYGYTF. Here the CDR3 DNA reads TGTGCCAGCAGTCCGGGGGGCTACTATGGCTACACCTTC.

This clonotype has a handful of counts. The chain recombines TRBV2 with TRBJ2-1, with 12 positions matching TRBD2. Germline V gives CDR1 SNHLY, CDR2 FYNNEI. This CDR3 has 17 residues. Trimming took 6 bases from V and 7 from J; bases not matched to a gene: 13. The chain's CDR3 is CASSLPPGTSGLNEQFF. CDR3 nucleotides: TGTGCCAGCAGCCTACCCCCCGGGACTAGCGGGCTGAATGAGCAGTTCTTC.

On this clonotype: The conserved final phenylalanine or tryptophan is absent from the CDR3, which likely points to a read error. This chain links TRBV28 with TRBJ2-3; perhaps D is TRBD1 or TRBD2 (6 bases each). Germline V gene lookup returns CDR1 MDHEN and CDR2 SYDVKM. Trimming removed 5 bases at V and 6 bases at J, with 18 bases between. This CDR3 comprises 15 residues. This CDR3 is CASSRRDLQGDTQYS. As DNA, the CDR3 is TGTGCCAGCAGTCGCCGGGACTTGCAGGGGGATACGCAGTATTCT.

The table lists this clonotype with a few counts. This chain connects TRBV11-2 to TRBJ2-2, with D perhaps matching TRBD2 (5 bases). V lost 2 bases and J lost 5, with 12 bases in between. Germline CDR1 reads SGHAT; CDR2 reads FQNNGV. This CDR3 contains 15 residues. This CDR3 is CASSLSGGGTGELFF. The CDR3 DNA follows: TGTGCCAGCAGCTTAAGTGGAGGAGGAACCGGGGAGCTGTTTTTT.

The chain combines TRBV20-1 with TRBJ2-5, with TRBD1 matching over 10 bases. The trim removed 0 bases at V and 5 bases at J, leaving 12 bases unmatched. The CDR3 has 17 amino acids. The germline V gene has CDR1 DFQATT and CDR2 SNEGSKA (reference sequence). CDR3 sequence reads: CSARDRDRGTGGETQYF. DNA for the CDR3: TGCAGTGCTAGAGATAGGGACAGGGGTACTGGGGGCGAGACCCAGTACTTC.

This clonotype was recorded at least ten times. The genes are TRBV7-2 and TRBJ2-3; D gene unclear. Germline values: CDR1 SGHTA, CDR2 FQGNSA. Trimming removed 1 base at V and 6 bases at J, with 8 bases between. The CDR3 consists of 13 residues. CDR3 nucleotide sequence: TGTGCCAGCAGCTTAGGACGTCCCGATACGCAGTATTTT. Amino acid sequence: CASSLGRPDTQYF.

This rearrangement joins TRBV6-6 to TRBJ2-2; D possibly uses TRBD1 or TRBD2 (5 bases each). Trimming took off 4 bases at V and 5 bases at J, with 14 bases between the two ends. CDR1 and CDR2 from the germline V gene are MNHNY and SVGAGI (reference sequence). The CDR3 is 15 residues long. CDR3 loop: CASSSIGAPTGELFF. The CDR3 DNA is TGTGCCAGCAGTTCGATCGGGGCCCCGACCGGGGAGCTGTTTTTT.

This clonotype was observed at least ten times. V usage is TRBV6-2 or TRBV6-3 and J usage is TRBJ2-3; 12 nucleotides agree with TRBD2. Germline V gene lookup returns CDR1 MNHEY and CDR2 SVGEGT. With 2 bases clipped from V and 1 base from J, the junction kept 10 bases outside the gene matches. This CDR3 is built from 19 residues. The CDR3 bases are TGTGCCAGCAGTTACCCAGGACTAGCGGGAACCACCGGCACAGATACGCAGTATTTT. Its translation: CASSYPGLAGTTGTDTQYF.

This clonotype was recorded a few times. The genes are TRBV19 and TRBJ1-5, with D possibly being TRBD1 (5 bases). The V end lost 7 bases, the J end lost 4 bases, and 11 bases lay between the germline ends. Germline V gives CDR1 LNHDA, CDR2 SQIVND (reference sequence). There are 13 residues in the CDR3. Here the CDR3 DNA reads TGTGCCAGTACGGGGGTTTCTAATCAGCCCCAGCATTTT. Encoded protein: CASTGVSNQPQHF.

This clonotype was counted ten times or more. This chain links TRBV7-2 with TRBJ2-5; D gene ambiguous. V gave up 4 bases and J gave up 1 base, with 16 bases separating them. Germline CDR1 reads SGHTA; CDR2 reads FQGNSA. This CDR3 region has 16 residues. The chain's CDR3 is CASSSFGQAIQETQYF. DNA of the CDR3: TGTGCCAGCAGCTCCTTTGGGCAGGCGATCCAAGAGACCCAGTACTTC. Supplemented by reference TRBV7-2 and TRBJ2-5, the full variable domain reads GAGVSQSPSNKVTEKGKDVELRCDPISGHTALYWYRQSLGQGLEFLIYFQGNSAPDKSGLPSDRFSAERTGGSVSTLTIQRTQQEDSAVYLCASSSFGQAIQETQYFGPGTRLLVL.

The chain joins TRBV2 to TRBJ1-2; D unclear. The CDR3 runs to 13 residues. Germline loops: CDR1 SNHLY, CDR2 FYNNEI. V was trimmed by 7 bases and J by 3 bases, leaving 12 bases between them. The CDR3 DNA follows: TGTGCCAGCACCCGTAGTGAGGACTATGGCTACACCTTC. Amino acids: CASTRSEDYGYTF.

CDR3 nucleotide sequence: TGCAGTGCTAGCATGAGGGGGCGATACAATGAGCAGTTCTTC. It encodes CSASMRGRYNEQFF. V usage is TRBV20-1 and J usage is TRBJ2-1, with 7 bases matching TRBD1. V dropped 3 bases and J dropped 4; count of bases not matched to a gene: 6. Looked up from germline, CDR1 is DFQATT and CDR2 is SNEGSKA (reference sequence). The CDR3 consists of 14 residues.

This clonotype occurred a few times. This chain uses TRBV12-3 or TRBV12-4 with TRBJ2-1; D is ambiguous. V gave up 9 bases and J gave up 0 bases, with 12 bases separating them. The CDR3 length is 14 residues. CDR3 sequence (DNA): TGTGCCAGTCGCTGGGCTCCCTCCTACAATGAGCAGTTCTTC. Translating it yields CASRWAPSYNEQFF.

This clonotype came up many times. The V call is TRBV10-3, the J call TRBJ1-5; the D gene is possibly TRBD1 (5 bases). CDR3 size: 14 residues. Germline lookup yields CDR1 ENHRY and CDR2 SYGVKD. The ends were cut back, 2 bases at V and 6 bases at J, with 11 bases in the middle. The CDR3 is CAISESGGAQPQHF. The CDR3 region has the DNA TGTGCCATCAGTGAGAGTGGGGGAGCTCAGCCCCAGCATTTT.

This clonotype was detected ten times or more. V gene TRBV7-8 combines with J gene TRBJ2-3; 7 positions agree with TRBD2. The germline V gene has CDR1 SGHVS and CDR2 FQNEAQ. J gave up 5 bases and V 4 bases, and 15 bases lay outside the gene matches. CDR3 length: 17 amino acids. CDR3 nucleotides: TGTGCCAGCAGCTCCGCCGGGGCGGGCCGCGGGGGAGATACGCAGTATTTT. It translates to CASSSAGAGRGGDTQYF.

This clonotype was counted between two and nine times. The V gene is TRBV7-8, the J gene TRBJ1-4; D ambiguous. The CDR3 runs to 13 residues. Per the germline V gene, CDR1 is SGHVS and CDR2 is FQNEAQ. Trimming cost V 4 bases and J 6 bases, with 9 bases left between them. The CDR3 region has the DNA TGTGCCAGCAGCTCTAGACGGGATGAAAAACTGTTTTTT. Its translation is CASSSRRDEKLFF.

The J gene is TRBJ1-1, the V gene TRBV7-9; TRBD1 is a possible D gene (6 bases). The CDR3 length is 15 residues. Germline CDR1 and CDR2: SEHNR and FQNEAQ (reference sequence). V lost 1 base to trimming and J lost 5 bases, with 14 bases between them. The CDR3 DNA sequence: TGTGCCAGCAGCTTAGAGGGGGGCTGGGGGACTGAAGCTTTCTTT. It codes for CASSLEGGWGTEAFF.

The chain uses TRBV28 and TRBJ2-7; D remains ambiguous. Trimming left V 5 bases short and J 0 bases short, with 14 bases between. The CDR3 spans 15 residues. Germline V lookup: CDR1 MDHEN, CDR2 SYDVKM. The CDR3 region is CASSQYTVDSYEQYF. CDR3 DNA sequence: TGTGCCAGCAGTCAGTATACAGTAGACTCCTACGAGCAGTACTTC. The whole variable domain, filled in from reference TRBV28 and TRBJ2-7, reads DVKVTQSSRYLVKRTGEKVFLECVQDMDHENMFWYRQDPGLGLRLIYFSYDVKMKEKGDIPEGYSVSREKKERFSLILESASTNQTSMYLCASSQYTVDSYEQYFGPGTRLTVT.

This clonotype turned up a few times. V is TRBV2 and J is TRBJ2-1, with 12 bases matching TRBD2. The CDR3 contains 16 residues. CDR1 SNHLY and CDR2 FYNNEI come from the germline V gene. V was clipped by 0 bases and J by 8 bases; unmatched bases: 5. The CDR3 loop is CASSEALLAGGYEQFF. CDR3 DNA: TGTGCCAGCAGTGAAGCGCTTCTAGCGGGAGGGTATGAGCAGTTCTTC.

The table lists this clonotype with a count of one. This chain connects TRBV27 to TRBJ1-4; the D is unclear. Germline CDR1 MNHEY, CDR2 SMNVEV (reference sequence). The germline V and J ends were trimmed by 6 bases and 4 bases, with 15 bases remaining between them. The CDR3 contains 15 residues. The CDR3 sequence: CASSTSWQNNEKLFF. The CDR3 DNA is TGTGCCAGCAGCACCTCGTGGCAGAATAATGAAAAACTGTTTTTT.

This sequence joins TRBV25-1 and TRBJ1-2, with 9 nucleotides matching TRBD1. The CDR3 length is 17 residues. CDR1 and CDR2 (germline): MGHDK, SYGVNS. The junction had 16 bases not matched to a gene; V was cut back by 6 bases and J by 5 bases. DNA of the CDR3: TGTGCCAGCAGCCCGGTCGGGACAGGGCGGGTGTCGTATGGCTACACCTTC. This sequence encodes CASSPVGTGRVSYGYTF.

The chain links TRBV10-3 to TRBJ1-5; D ambiguous. This CDR3 comprises 14 residues. Trimming stripped 7 bases from V and 0 bases from J, with 10 bases between. Germline CDR1 is ENHRY and CDR2 is SYGVKD. CDR3 nucleotides: TGTGCCATCACCGACTCCTATAGCAATCAGCCCCAGCATTTT. It translates to CAITDSYSNQPQHF.

The rearrangement links TRBV11-2 to TRBJ2-1, with 12 bases matching TRBD2. Per the germline V gene, CDR1 is SGHAT and CDR2 is FQNNGV. V shed 5 bases and J 1 base; nucleotides not matched to a gene: 6. CDR3 size: 17 residues. The CDR3 loop reads CASSPRTSGASYNEQFF. In DNA form, the CDR3 reads TGTGCCAGCAGCCCCCGGACTAGCGGGGCTTCCTACAATGAGCAGTTCTTC.

The chain joins TRBV4-2 to TRBJ2-3; 7 positions match TRBD1. CDR3 length: 15 residues. Germline-derived CDR1 and CDR2 are LGHNA and YNFKEQ. Unmatched junction bases numbered 4, after V lost 3 bases and J lost 1 base. Here the CDR3 reads CASSQIGQGTDTQYF. CDR3 nucleotides: TGTGCCAGCAGCCAGATAGGACAGGGCACAGATACGCAGTATTTT.

This clonotype came up a few times. One base away lies a much larger clone, so this may be a sequencing read error. The J gene is TRBJ1-5, the V gene TRBV28; the D is unclear. Trimming removed 0 bases at V and 4 bases at J, with 1 base between. Germline CDR1 is MDHEN and CDR2 is SYDVKM. The CDR3 consists of 12 residues. CDR3: CASSLWNQPQHF. The CDR3 DNA follows: TGTGCCAGCAGTTTATGGAATCAGCCCCAGCATTTT.

J is TRBJ2-7 and V is TRBV4-1, with D possibly being TRBD1 (6 bases). Germline V gene lookup returns CDR1 MGHRA and CDR2 YSYEKL. The CDR3 loop spans 15 amino acids. The V end lost 0 bases, the J end lost 6 bases, and 15 bases lay between the germline ends. The chain's CDR3 is CASSQESKGVTEQYF. The CDR3 region has the DNA TGCGCCAGCAGCCAAGAGTCGAAGGGGGTTACCGAGCAGTACTTC.

The V and J genes are TRBV11-2 and TRBJ1-3; D is unresolved. Per the germline V gene, CDR1 is SGHAT and CDR2 is FQNNGV. The germline V and J ends were trimmed by 5 bases and 7 bases, with 15 bases remaining between them. The CDR3 is 14 amino acids. CDR3 nucleotide sequence: TGTGCCAGCAGCCAAGGCAGTCTCGGGAACACCATATATTTT. Protein product: CASSQGSLGNTIYF.

A few counts support this clonotype. This rearrangement joins TRBV7-8 to TRBJ2-7; TRBD2 aligns across 9 bases. V was pared by 3 bases and J by 2 bases, with 8 bases of the junction left unmatched. The CDR3 length is 16 residues. Germline V CDR1 and CDR2: SGHVS, FQNEAQ. CDR3 sequence reads: CASSFRESGGTYEQYF. In nucleotides, the CDR3 is TGTGCCAGCAGCTTCCGTGAGAGCGGGGGGACCTACGAGCAGTACTTC.

The J gene is TRBJ1-5, the V gene TRBV6-1, with a tentative D call TRBD1 (6 bases). The germline gives CDR1 MNHNS, CDR2 SASEGT. The CDR3 length is 16 residues. V was shortened by 5 bases and J by 0 bases, with 14 bases between the two germline ends. The CDR3 DNA follows: TGTGCCAGCAGTCGAGGACAGCGATATAGCAATCAGCCCCAGCATTTT. Amino acids: CASSRGQRYSNQPQHF.

V usage is TRBV19 and J usage is TRBJ1-5, with D perhaps matching TRBD1 (5 bases). Trimming pared 1 base from V and 5 bases from J, leaving 12 bases between. The CDR3 loop spans 15 amino acids. Germline assignment: CDR1 LNHDA and CDR2 SQIVND (reference sequence). This CDR3 is CASSIANRRDQPQHF. In nucleotides, the CDR3 is TGTGCCAGTAGTATAGCTAACAGGAGGGATCAGCCCCAGCATTTT.